The rows below give T cell receptor beta chains drawn from one sample of a study of cytomegalovirus exposure and HLA in healthy donors. Sequencing was performed with immunoSEQ multiplex PCR; in TCRdb, only in-frame clones are kept and a portion is missing. The repertoire holds almost 90,000 clones, with 85% as singletons. What was sequenced was PBMCs. The receptors stem from a man aged 35-49 years in good health and CMV-seropositive. Both conserved end residues are part of each CDR3. Fields, in order: J gene, CDR3 length, V gene, CDR3 protein.

>TRBJ2-3|18|TRBV11-3
CASSLGGGGAASTDTQYF
>TRBJ2-7|15|TRBV14
CASSPLTGGLRGQYF
>TRBJ1-1|17|TRBV5-5
CASSLAPGGGKNAEAFF
>TRBJ2-7|14|TRBV11-2
CASRSGHSSYEQYF
>TRBJ1-2|16|TRBV7-3
CASSLGQREGWNGYTF
>TRBJ1-4|14|TRBV11-2
CASSRQTFNEKLFF
>TRBJ1-6|15|TRBV10-1
CASSERTGNNSPLHF
>TRBJ1-3|14|TRBV9
CASSRQPSGNTIYF
>TRBJ2-3|16|TRBV2
CASINTYRARADTQYF
>TRBJ2-5|14|TRBV6-5
CASSYSGGQETQYF
>TRBJ2-1|15|TRBV15
CATSSYSGRYNEQFF
>TRBJ2-1|15|TRBV6-1
CASSGAGTGANEQFF
>TRBJ2-5|12|TRBV29-1
CSVVHGGETQYF
>TRBJ2-1|14|TRBV7-9
CASSLTAGYNEQFF
>TRBJ1-1|14|TRBV6-6
CASSLRGQGHEAFF
>TRBJ2-7|11|TRBV27
CASSQRGNEYF
>TRBJ2-2|16|TRBV7-6
CASSPRSGTNTGELFF
>TRBJ2-2|17|TRBV5-6
CASNLILAGGNTGELFF
>TRBJ2-1|13|TRBV10-3
CAIRGRLYNEQFF
>TRBJ2-1|15|TRBV7-8
CASSLLAGGYNEQFF
>TRBJ2-7|11|TRBV11-2
CASSSGPNHSF
>TRBJ2-1|13|TRBV6-1
CASRAETYNEQFF
>TRBJ2-5|11|TRBV20-1
CSATEQETQYF